Listed below are T cell receptor beta chains from one sample, sequenced in a study of CD8 T cells in ankylosing spondylitis. TCRdb reanalysed the 5' RACE reads using MiXCR and keeps one entry per CDR3 protein. The sample holds approximately 200,000 distinct CDR3 sequences; around 13% are singletons and the top ten take approximately 17%. The sample taken for sequencing was blood, either unsorted or a sorted T cell fraction (not recorded which). The source of these receptors is a male donor with ankylosing spondylitis or in good health (not recorded which). Both conserved end residues are part of each CDR3. A D gene is named only where the DNA matches it firmly. Size is stated for part of the rows, as once, few or many counts, or as a class when the clone is expanded.

CDR3,DNA,D,J,size,V
CAWSVTHSDRQLSDEQYF,TGTGCCTGGAGTGTAACCCACTCGGACAGGCAATTATCTGACGAGCAGTACTTC,TRBD1,TRBJ2-7,few,TRBV30
CASSQVGSGELFF,TGTGCCAGCAGTCAAGTTGGGAGCGGGGAGCTGTTTTTT,.,TRBJ2-2,many,TRBV12-3/TRBV12-4
CASREDRRDWGEQYF,TGCGCCAGCAGGGAGGACAGGAGGGATTGGGGGGAGCAGTACTTC,.,TRBJ2-7,.,TRBV10-1
CSATNPGLAGETQYF,TGCAGTGCTACCAACCCGGGACTAGCGGGGGAGACCCAGTACTTC,TRBD2,TRBJ2-5,.,TRBV20-1
CASKGPAQETQYF,TGTGCCAGTAAAGGGCCAGCACAAGAGACCCAGTACTTC,.,TRBJ2-5,.,TRBV11-2
CSAGDFNSGNTIYF,TGCAGTGCTGGGGACTTCAACTCTGGAAACACCATATATTTT,.,TRBJ1-3,.,TRBV20-1
CSVEDEGLAGVETQYF,TGCAGCGTTGAAGATGAGGGACTAGCGGGAGTGGAGACCCAGTACTTC,TRBD2,TRBJ2-5,.,TRBV29-1
CAWSQGGGGRTDTQYF,TGTGCCTGGAGTCAAGGAGGCGGGGGGAGGACAGATACGCAGTATTTT,TRBD2,TRBJ2-3,few,TRBV30
CASSLVQGYEQFF,TGTGCCAGCAGCTTGGTGCAGGGGTATGAGCAGTTCTTC,.,TRBJ2-1,few,TRBV7-2
CSVDQGARGYTF,TGCAGCGTGGATCAGGGGGCGCGTGGCTACACCTTC,TRBD1,TRBJ1-2,.,TRBV29-1